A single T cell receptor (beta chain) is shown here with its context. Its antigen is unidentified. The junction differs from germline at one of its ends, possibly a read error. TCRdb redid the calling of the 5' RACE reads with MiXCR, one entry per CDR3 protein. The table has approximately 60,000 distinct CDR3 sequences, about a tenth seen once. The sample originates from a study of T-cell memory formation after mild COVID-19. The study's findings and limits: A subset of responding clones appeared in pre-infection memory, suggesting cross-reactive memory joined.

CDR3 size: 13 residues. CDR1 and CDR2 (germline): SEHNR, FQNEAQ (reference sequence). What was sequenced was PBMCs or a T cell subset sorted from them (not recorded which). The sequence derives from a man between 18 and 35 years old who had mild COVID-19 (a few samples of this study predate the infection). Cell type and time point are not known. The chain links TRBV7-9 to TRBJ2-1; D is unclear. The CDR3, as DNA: TGTGCCAGCAGCTTAGACCGCCACAATGTGCAGTTCTTC. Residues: CASSLDRHNVQFF.